This T cell receptor beta chain is from a study of blood T cell repertoires in COVID-19. Overall study: COVID-19 samples from acute and convalescent phases originated in the United States, Italy and Spain. T cells, B-cell-depleted T cells, or PBMCs supplied cDNA or gDNA.

V was trimmed by 2 bases and J by 3 bases, leaving 7 bases between them. CDR3 size: 12 residues. Germline V CDR1 and CDR2: GTSNPN, SVGIG (reference sequence). Original data processing: Reference gene primer amplification yielded estimated nucleated cell counts. The repertoire was sequenced with immunoSEQ multiplex PCR; TCRdb's copy has only in-frame clones and lacks some. Clone size and the V and J calls come from that table; the DNA yielded D and trimming. The sample lists roughly 110,000 clones, roughly 80% seen once, with about 8.1% in the top ten. In its sample, this clone was seen once. The sample consisted of peripheral blood. The clonotype was recovered from a middle-aged woman with acute or convalescent COVID-19. This chain uses TRBV30 with TRBJ1-2; no definite D call. DNA of the CDR3: TGTGCCTGGAGTCCGAGTTACTATGGCTACACCTTC. Translation gives CAWSPSYYGYTF.